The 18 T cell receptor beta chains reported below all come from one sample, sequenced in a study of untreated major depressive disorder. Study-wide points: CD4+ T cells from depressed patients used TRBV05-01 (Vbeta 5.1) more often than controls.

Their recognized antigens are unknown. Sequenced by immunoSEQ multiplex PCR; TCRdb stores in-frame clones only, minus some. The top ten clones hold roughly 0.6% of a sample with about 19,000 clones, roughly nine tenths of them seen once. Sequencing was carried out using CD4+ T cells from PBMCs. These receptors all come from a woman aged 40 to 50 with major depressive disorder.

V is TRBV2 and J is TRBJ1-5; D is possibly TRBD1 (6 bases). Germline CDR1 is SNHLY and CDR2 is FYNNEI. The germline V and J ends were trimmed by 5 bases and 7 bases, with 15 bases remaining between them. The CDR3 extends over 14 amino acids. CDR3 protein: CASSRDMAGQPQHF. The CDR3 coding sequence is TGTGCCAGCAGTCGGGACATGGCTGGACAGCCCCAGCATTTT.

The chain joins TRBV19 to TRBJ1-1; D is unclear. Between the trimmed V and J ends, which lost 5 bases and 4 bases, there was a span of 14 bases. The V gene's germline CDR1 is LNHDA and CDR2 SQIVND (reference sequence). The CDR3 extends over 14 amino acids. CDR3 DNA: TGTGCCAGTAGTTCCTGGGGAGGTGGCACTGAAGCTTTCTTT. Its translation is CASSSWGGGTEAFF.

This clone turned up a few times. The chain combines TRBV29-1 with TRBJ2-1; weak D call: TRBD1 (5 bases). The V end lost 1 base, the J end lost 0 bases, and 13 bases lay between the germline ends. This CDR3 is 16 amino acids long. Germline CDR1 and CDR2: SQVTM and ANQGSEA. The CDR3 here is CSVEAPDRSSYNEQFF. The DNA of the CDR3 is TGCAGCGTTGAAGCACCCGACAGAAGCTCCTACAATGAGCAGTTCTTC.

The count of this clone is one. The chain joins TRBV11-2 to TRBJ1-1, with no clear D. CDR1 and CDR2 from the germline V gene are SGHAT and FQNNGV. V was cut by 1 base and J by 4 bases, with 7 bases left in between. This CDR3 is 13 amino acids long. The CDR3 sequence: CASSLVLITEAFF. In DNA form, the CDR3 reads TGTGCCAGCAGCTTAGTACTTATCACTGAAGCTTTCTTT.

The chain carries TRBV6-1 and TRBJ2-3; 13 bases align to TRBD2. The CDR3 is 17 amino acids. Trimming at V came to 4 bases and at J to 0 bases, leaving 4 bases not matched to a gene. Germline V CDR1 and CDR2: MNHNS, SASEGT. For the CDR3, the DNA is TGTGCCAGCAGTGCACTAGCGGGGGGGATCAGCACAGATACGCAGTATTTT. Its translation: CASSALAGGISTDTQYF.

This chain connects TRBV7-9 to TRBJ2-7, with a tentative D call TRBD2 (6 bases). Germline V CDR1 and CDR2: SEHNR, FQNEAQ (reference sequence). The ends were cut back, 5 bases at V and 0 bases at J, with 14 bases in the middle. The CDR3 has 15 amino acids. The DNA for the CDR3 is TGTGCCAGCAGCCCCCAAGGGAGGATCTCCTACGAGCAGTACTTC. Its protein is CASSPQGRISYEQYF.

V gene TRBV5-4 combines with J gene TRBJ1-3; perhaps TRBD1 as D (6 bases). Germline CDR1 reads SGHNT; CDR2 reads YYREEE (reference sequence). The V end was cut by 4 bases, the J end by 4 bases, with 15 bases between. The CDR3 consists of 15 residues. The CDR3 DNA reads TGTGCCAGCAGCATCGGGACACACCTAGGAAACACCATATATTTT. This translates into CASSIGTHLGNTIYF.

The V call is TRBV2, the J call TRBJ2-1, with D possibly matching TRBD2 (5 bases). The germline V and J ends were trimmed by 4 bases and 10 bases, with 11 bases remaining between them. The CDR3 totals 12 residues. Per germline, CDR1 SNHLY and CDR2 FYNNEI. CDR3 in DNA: TGTGCCAGCAGTGTGCTTACTAGAGAGCAGTTCTTC. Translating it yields CASSVLTREQFF.

In DNA, the CDR3 is TGCGCCAGCAGCCATGAGCGGGGCAGGATACTAGCCAAAAACATTCAGTACTTC. It yields the protein CASSHERGRILAKNIQYF. This chain uses TRBV4-1 with TRBJ2-4; 7 nucleotides agree with TRBD2. The CDR3 consists of 18 residues. Germline-derived CDR1 and CDR2 are MGHRA and YSYEKL. V lost 3 bases and J lost 0; bases outside the gene matches: 11.

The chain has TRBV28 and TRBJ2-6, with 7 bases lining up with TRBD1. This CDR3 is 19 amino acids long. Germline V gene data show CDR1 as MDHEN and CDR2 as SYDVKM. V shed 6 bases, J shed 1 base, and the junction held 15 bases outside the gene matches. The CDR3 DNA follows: TGTGCCAGCAGCCTAAGGGGGCAGGGACGGAAGTCTGGGGCCAACGTCCTGACTTTC. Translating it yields CASSLRGQGRKSGANVLTF.

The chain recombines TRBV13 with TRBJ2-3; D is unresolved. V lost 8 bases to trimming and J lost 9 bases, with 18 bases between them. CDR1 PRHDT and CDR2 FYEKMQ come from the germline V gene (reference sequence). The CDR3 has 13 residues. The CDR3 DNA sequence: TGTGCCAGCGGAGAAAGTGGATATCTGACGCAGTATTTT. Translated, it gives CASGESGYLTQYF. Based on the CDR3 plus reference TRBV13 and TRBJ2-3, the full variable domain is AAGVIQSPRHLIKEKRETATLKCYPIPRHDTVYWYQQGPGQDPQFLISFYEKMQSDKGSIPDRFSAQQFSDYHSELNMSSLELGDSALYFCASGESGYLTQYFGPGTRLTVL.

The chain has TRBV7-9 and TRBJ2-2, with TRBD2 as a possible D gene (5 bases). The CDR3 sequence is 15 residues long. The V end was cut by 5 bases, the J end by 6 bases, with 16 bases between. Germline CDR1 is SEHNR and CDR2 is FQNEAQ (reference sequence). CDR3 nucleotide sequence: TGTGCCAGCAGCCAGTCGGCTACTAGAGCCGGGGAGCTGTTTTTT. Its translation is CASSQSATRAGELFF.

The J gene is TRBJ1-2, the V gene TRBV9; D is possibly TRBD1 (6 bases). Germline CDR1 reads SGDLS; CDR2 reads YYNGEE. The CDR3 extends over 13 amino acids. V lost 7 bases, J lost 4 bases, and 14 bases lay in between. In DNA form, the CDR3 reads TGTGCCAGCGTTCCGGGGGGCGGCTATGGCTACACCTTC. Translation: CASVPGGGYGYTF.

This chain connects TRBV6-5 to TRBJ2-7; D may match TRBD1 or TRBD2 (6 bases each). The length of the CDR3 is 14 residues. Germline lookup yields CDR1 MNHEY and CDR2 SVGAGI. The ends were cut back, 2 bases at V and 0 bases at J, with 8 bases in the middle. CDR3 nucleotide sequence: TGTGCCAGCAGTTACGGAGGGGGCTCCTACGAGCAGTACTTC. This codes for CASSYGGGSYEQYF.

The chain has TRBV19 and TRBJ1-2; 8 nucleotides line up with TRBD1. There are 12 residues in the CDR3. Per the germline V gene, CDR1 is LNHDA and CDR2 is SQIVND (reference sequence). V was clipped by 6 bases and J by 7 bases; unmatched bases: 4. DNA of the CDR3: TGTGCCAGTAGGACAGGGGTTGGTGGCTACACCTTC. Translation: CASRTGVGGYTF.

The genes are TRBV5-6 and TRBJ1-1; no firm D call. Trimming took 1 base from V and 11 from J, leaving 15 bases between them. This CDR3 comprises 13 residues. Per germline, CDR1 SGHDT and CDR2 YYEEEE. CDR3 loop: CASSLFAPPKAFF. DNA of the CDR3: TGTGCCAGCAGCTTGTTTGCCCCCCCGAAGGCTTTCTTT.

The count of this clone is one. The CDR3 sequence: CASSPTGDNSPLHF. The CDR3 region has the DNA TGTGCCAGCTCACCAACCGGGGATAATTCACCCCTCCACTTT. The genes are TRBV18 and TRBJ1-6; D is uncertain. The germline V gene encodes CDR1 KGHSH and CDR2 LQKENI. The CDR3 has 14 amino acids. V was cut by 2 bases and J by 5 bases, with 7 bases left in between.

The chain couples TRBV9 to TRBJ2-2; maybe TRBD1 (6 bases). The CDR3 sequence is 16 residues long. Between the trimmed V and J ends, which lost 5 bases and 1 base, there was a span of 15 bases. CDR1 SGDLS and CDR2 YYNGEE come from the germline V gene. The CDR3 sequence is CASSSTGTMNTGELFF. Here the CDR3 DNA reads TGTGCCAGCAGTTCCACCGGGACAATGAACACCGGGGAGCTGTTTTTT.